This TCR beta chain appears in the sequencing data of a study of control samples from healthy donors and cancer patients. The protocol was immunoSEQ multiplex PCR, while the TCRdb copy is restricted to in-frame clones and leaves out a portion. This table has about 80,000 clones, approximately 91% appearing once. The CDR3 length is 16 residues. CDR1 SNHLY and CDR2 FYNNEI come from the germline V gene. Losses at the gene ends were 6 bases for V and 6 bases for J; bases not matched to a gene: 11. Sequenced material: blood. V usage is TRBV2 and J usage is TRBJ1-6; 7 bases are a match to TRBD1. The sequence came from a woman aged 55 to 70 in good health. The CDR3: CASREGQFLPNSPLHF. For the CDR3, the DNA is TGTGCCAGCAGGGAGGGACAGTTCCTCCCTAATTCACCCCTCCACTTT. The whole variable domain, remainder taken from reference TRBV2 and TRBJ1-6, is EPEVTQTPSHQVTQMGQEVILRCVPISNHLYFYWYRQILGQKVEFLVSFYNNEISEKSEIFDDQFSVERPDGSNFTLKIRSTKLEDSAMYFCASREGQFLPNSPLHFGNGTRLTVT.